This record covers a single T cell receptor beta chain. Its antigen is unidentified. This CDR3 is 14 amino acids long. Between the trimmed V and J ends, which lost 5 bases and 2 bases, there was a span of 10 bases. Germline V gene data show CDR1 as SGHTA and CDR2 as FQGNSA. This sample is drawn from a study of tumor and adjacent non-tumor tissue in lung cancer. Study-wide context: There were 12 adenocarcinoma, a couple of squamous cell carcinoma and 1 small cell lung cancer cases. Aged about 31 to 80 years, patients included more than nine men and a handful of women with stage I to III disease.

TCRbeta libraries were built with three rounds of nested PCR, modified from ARM-PCR. TCRdb re-derived calls from the multiplex PCR reads in MiXCR, one entry per CDR3 protein. The table includes around 120,000 distinct CDR3 sequences, 66% detected once. RNA was extracted from bulk tissue without any cell sorting. Findings and caveats of the study: Tumor tissue had significantly higher TCR diversity than normal lung. Normal lung showed higher cumulative top 100 clone frequency than tumor.

The sequenced sample was lung tumor tissue. This TCR was sampled from a man between 25 and 39 years old with non-small cell lung cancer. The chain employs TRBV7-2 and TRBJ1-5; perhaps TRBD1 as D (6 bases). The CDR3 region has the DNA TGTGCCAGCAGCGTATACAGGGGCAATCAGCCCCAGCATTTT. Translating gives CASSVYRGNQPQHF. Based on the CDR3 plus reference TRBV7-2 and TRBJ1-5, the full variable domain is GAGVSQSPSNKVTEKGKDVELRCDPISGHTALYWYRQSLGQGLEFLIYFQGNSAPDKSGLPSDRFSAERTGGSVSTLTIQRTQQEDSAVYLCASSVYRGNQPQHFGDGTRLSIL.